This T cell receptor beta chain was profiled in a study of identical twins' blood T cells. Sample barcodes were added at both library ends during cDNA synthesis. One entry per CDR3 protein, called by TCRdb with MiXCR from the 5' RACE reads. The sample lists around 380,000 distinct CDR3 sequences, roughly 27% seen once, with roughly 5.5% in the top ten. Trimming removed 2 bases from V and 7 bases from J; junction bases left unmatched: 7. The CDR3 is made up of 15 amino acids. The donors were healthy female monozygous twins, three pairs in total. The three twin pairs were reared together, likely meeting the same infections.

V usage is TRBV12-3 or TRBV12-4 and J usage is TRBJ2-2, with 7 bases matching TRBD2. Sample: PBMCs. This clonotype originated in a woman between 18 and 55 years old in good health. The CDR3 DNA follows: TGTGCCAGCAGTTTACGGGGAGGGCATGGCGGGGAGCTGTTTTTT. It yields the protein CASSLRGGHGGELFF.